Below are 21 T cell receptor beta chains sequenced from a single sample in a study of blood T cell repertoires in COVID-19. Clones were read by immunoSEQ multiplex PCR, and TCRdb kept only the in-frame ones, dropping some. The sample lists 250,000 or so clones; 80% to 95% were seen once. Specimen: peripheral blood. These receptors all come from a man younger than 40 with COVID-19, enrolled during active disease.

The genes are TRBV30 and TRBJ1-2; D is possibly TRBD1 (5 bases). CDR3 size: 14 residues. Germline CDR1 and CDR2: GTSNPN and SVGIG (reference sequence). Trimming removed 2 bases at V and 0 bases at J, with 10 bases between. CDR3 nucleotide sequence: TGTGCCTGGAGTTCGACAGTTCCTAACTATGGCTACACCTTC. Its translation is CAWSSTVPNYGYTF.

The chain couples TRBV30 to TRBJ1-2; 8 nucleotides match TRBD1. There are 15 residues in the CDR3. V was clipped by 4 bases and J by 7 bases; unmatched bases: 14. Germline assignment: CDR1 GTSNPN and CDR2 SVGIG (reference sequence). CDR3: CAWTQPGTGIGGYTF. As DNA, the CDR3 is TGTGCCTGGACGCAGCCCGGGACAGGCATAGGTGGCTACACCTTC.

The sample holds one count of this clone. The chain carries TRBV5-6 and TRBJ2-7; no firm D call. The CDR3 extends over 12 amino acids. Germline V gene lookup returns CDR1 SGHDT and CDR2 YYEEEE. The ends were cut back, 4 bases at V and 5 bases at J, with 10 bases in the middle. In DNA, the CDR3 is TGTGCCAGCAGCCGATACATGGACGAGCAGTACTTC. Amino acids: CASSRYMDEQYF.

V usage is TRBV11-2 and J usage is TRBJ1-1; D ambiguous. This CDR3 is 13 amino acids long. Germline assignment: CDR1 SGHAT and CDR2 FQNNGV. V was shortened by 2 bases and J by 6 bases, with 10 bases between the two germline ends. The CDR3, as DNA: TGTGCCAGCAGCTTAACTTACCCGCCTGAAGCTTTCTTT. Translating it yields CASSLTYPPEAFF.

V is TRBV9 and J is TRBJ2-2; 10 nucleotides line up with TRBD2. This CDR3 contains 14 residues. The germline V gene has CDR1 SGDLS and CDR2 YYNGEE. J lost 6 bases, V lost 3 bases, and 2 bases had no gene match. The CDR3 DNA sequence: TGTGCCAGCAGCGGTAGCGGGGGGCCCGGGGAGCTGTTTTTT. It encodes CASSGSGGPGELFF.

V gene TRBV5-1 combines with J gene TRBJ2-3; perhaps TRBD2 as D (5 bases). The CDR3 covers 13 residues. V was clipped by 0 bases and J by 3 bases, with 5 bases between them. From germline, CDR1 is SGHRS and CDR2 YFSETQ. The CDR3 coding sequence is TGCGCCAGCAGCTTGGGGGAGACAGATACGCAGTATTTT. It is translated as CASSLGETDTQYF.

This clone has a single count. A much larger clonotype is one base distant, so this may be a read error. The chain carries TRBV9 and TRBJ1-2; TRBD1 agrees at 10 bases. Germline V gene data show CDR1 as SGDLS and CDR2 as YYNGEE. The CDR3 has 14 residues. V was clipped by 2 bases and J by 2 bases; unmatched bases: 0. The CDR3 DNA follows: TGTGCCAGCAGCGTGGGACAGGGGAACTATGGCTACACCTTC. It specifies CASSVGQGNYGYTF. The complete variable domain, with remaining parts taken from reference TRBV9 and TRBJ1-2, reads DSGVTQTPKHLITATGQRVTLRCSPRSGDLSVYWYQQSLDQGLQFLIQYYNGEERAKGNILERFSAQQFPDLHSELNLSSLELGDSALYFCASSVGQGNYGYTFGSGTRLTVV.

The CDR3 region is CASSSYEEAYEQYF. The CDR3 DNA sequence: TGTGCCAGCAGCTCCTATGAGGAGGCCTACGAGCAGTACTTC. The V and J genes are TRBV5-5 and TRBJ2-7; D possibly corresponds to TRBD2 (5 bases). This CDR3 is built from 14 residues. Trimming took off 3 bases at V and 2 bases at J, with 12 bases between the two ends. In germline, CDR1 is SGHKS, CDR2 YYEKEE (reference sequence).

The chain employs TRBV6-5 and TRBJ1-4; the D gene is possibly TRBD1 (5 bases). V lost 4 bases and J 6 bases, leaving 15 bases between the germline ends. This CDR3 has 15 amino acids. The germline gives CDR1 MNHEY, CDR2 SVGAGI. CDR3: CASSSSGRTDEKLFF. The CDR3, as DNA: TGTGCCAGCAGTTCCTCAGGGAGGACGGATGAAAAACTGTTTTTT.

This rearrangement joins TRBV10-3 to TRBJ1-2; 8 positions match TRBD1. V was pared by 8 bases and J by 4 bases, with 12 bases of the junction left unmatched. Per the germline V gene, CDR1 is ENHRY and CDR2 is SYGVKD. The CDR3 sequence is 15 residues long. CDR3 nucleotide sequence: TGTGCCATCCAGGGAGGACAGGGTAGGCTCTATGGCTACACCTTC. This translates into CAIQGGQGRLYGYTF.

The gene calls are TRBV4-2 and TRBJ1-2; D is unclear. The CDR3 sequence is 15 residues long. Germline CDR1 reads LGHNA; CDR2 reads YNFKEQ. Between the trimmed V and J ends, which lost 0 bases and 7 bases, there was a span of 15 bases. Written as DNA, the CDR3 is TGTGCCAGCAGCCAAGATCGCGTGGGAGGCGTTGGCTACACCTTC. This sequence encodes CASSQDRVGGVGYTF.

The chain is built from TRBV5-1 and TRBJ1-2; 7 bases line up with TRBD1. Germline V gives CDR1 SGHRS, CDR2 YFSETQ. The V gene end was trimmed by 7 bases and the J gene end by 6 bases; junction bases not matched to a gene: 12. This CDR3 region has 14 residues. CDR3 loop: CASAPSGGSDGYTF. The CDR3, as DNA: TGCGCCAGCGCTCCCTCAGGGGGATCGGATGGCTACACCTTC.

The gene calls are TRBV6-2 or TRBV6-3 and TRBJ2-2, with TRBD1 matching over 9 bases. V was clipped by 2 bases and J by 2 bases; unmatched bases: 9. Germline CDR1 is MNHEY and CDR2 is SVGEGT. The CDR3 has 18 residues. The CDR3 region has the DNA TGTGCCAGCAGTTACACCACGGGACAGGGAGGAAACACCGGGGAGCTGTTTTTT. Amino acid sequence: CASSYTTGQGGNTGELFF.

The genes are TRBV10-3 and TRBJ1-2; D not certain. The germline CDR1 and CDR2 sequences are ENHRY and SYGVKD. The length of the CDR3 is 15 residues. The V end was cut by 0 bases, the J end by 0 bases, with 8 bases between. This CDR3 is CAISESRASNYGYTF. The CDR3 DNA sequence: TGTGCCATCAGTGAGTCACGAGCCTCTAACTATGGCTACACCTTC.

This rearrangement joins TRBV30 to TRBJ2-5, with D unclear. This CDR3 is built from 13 residues. The V and J ends lost 2 bases and 7 bases respectively, with 14 bases between them. Germline assignment: CDR1 GTSNPN and CDR2 SVGIG (reference sequence). CDR3 DNA sequence: TGTGCCTGGAGTCCGTTAAGCTATGGGACCCAGTACTTC. Its protein product is CAWSPLSYGTQYF.

This rearrangement joins TRBV29-1 to TRBJ1-1; 8 nucleotides agree with TRBD1. In germline, CDR1 is SQVTM, CDR2 ANQGSEA. V gave up 6 bases and J gave up 1 base; unmatched junction bases: 1. The CDR3 totals 12 residues. CDR3: CSVDRENTEAFF. In DNA, the CDR3 is TGCAGCGTGGACAGGGAGAACACTGAAGCTTTCTTT. The full variable domain, rest sourced from reference TRBV29-1 and TRBJ1-1, is SAVISQKPSRDICQRGTSLTIQCQVDSQVTMMFWYRQQPGQSLTLIATANQGSEATYESGFVIDKFPISRPNLTFSTLTVSNMSPEDSSIYLCSVDRENTEAFFGQGTRLTVV.

The rearrangement joins TRBV5-1 to TRBJ1-4; 9 bases align to TRBD1. Germline V gene data show CDR1 as SGHRS and CDR2 as YFSETQ. This CDR3 spans 18 amino acids. V shed 3 bases and J 0 bases; nucleotides not matched to a gene: 9. The CDR3 nucleotides are TGCGCCAGCAGCTCCCGACAGGGGGGGACACCAACTAATGAAAAACTGTTTTTT. This encodes CASSSRQGGTPTNEKLFF.

This chain uses TRBV2 with TRBJ1-4; D is unresolved. The CDR3 runs 16 residues. With 3 bases removed from V and 5 bases from J, the gap between germline ends came to 16 bases. In germline, CDR1 is SNHLY, CDR2 FYNNEI. DNA for the CDR3: TGTGCCAGCAGTGAGAGATCTTACGGGGAGAATGAAAAACTGTTTTTT. This encodes CASSERSYGENEKLFF.

This chain uses TRBV4-1 with TRBJ1-5; D is uncertain. CDR3 length: 15 amino acids. Germline V lookup: CDR1 MGHRA, CDR2 YSYEKL. Trimming pared 0 bases from V and 10 bases from J, leaving 16 bases between. Here the CDR3 reads CASSQEGQAPDPQHF. The CDR3 DNA sequence: TGCGCCAGCAGCCAAGAGGGCCAGGCTCCTGATCCCCAGCATTTT.

In this sample, this clone turned up a few times. The chain links TRBV9 to TRBJ2-1, with 9 bases that match TRBD1. Germline V gives CDR1 SGDLS, CDR2 YYNGEE. The CDR3 length is 15 residues. Trimming cost V 0 bases and J 7 bases; bases outside gene matches: 5. The CDR3, as DNA: TGTGCCAGCAGCGTAGAGGGACAGGGTGGTAATGAGCAGTTCTTC. Protein product: CASSVEGQGGNEQFF. Supplemented by reference TRBV9 and TRBJ2-1, the full variable domain reads DSGVTQTPKHLITATGQRVTLRCSPRSGDLSVYWYQQSLDQGLQFLIQYYNGEERAKGNILERFSAQQFPDLHSELNLSSLELGDSALYFCASSVEGQGGNEQFFGPGTRLTVL.

This chain links TRBV19 with TRBJ1-2; D may be TRBD1 (5 bases). V was clipped by 4 bases and J by 4 bases, with 19 bases between them. The length of the CDR3 is 16 residues. The germline V gene encodes CDR1 LNHDA and CDR2 SQIVND (reference sequence). The CDR3 bases are TGTGCCAGTAGTAAAGGACAAGCAACCGAACTCTATGGCTACACCTTC. It encodes CASSKGQATELYGYTF.